This T cell receptor beta chain emerged from a study of cytomegalovirus exposure and HLA in healthy donors. Findings of the study overall: Three chains linked to CMV were shown in vitro to be specific for CMV antigens. Researchers counted roughly 160 TCR beta chains as cytomegalovirus-associated. A subsequent analysis found that TCR clusters from the first cohort also tended to co-occur in the roughly 120 validation repertoires, with under 95% of cluster scores above 0.

Of note for this clone: No antigen is known for it.

Profiled with immunoSEQ multiplex PCR; TCRdb holds only in-frame clones, not every one. The table records some 150,000 clones, 85% to 90% of them present only once. Separation from the roughly 700-subject first cohort characterized the roughly 110-subject validation cohort, to which the donors belonged. The CDR3 runs to 14 residues. Germline CDR1 MNHEY, CDR2 SVGAGI. Trimming at V came to 2 bases and at J to 5 bases, leaving 5 bases not matched to a gene. Source material: PBMCs. The V gene is TRBV6-5, the J gene TRBJ2-5, with 7 positions matching TRBD2. The source of this sequence is a woman between 18 and 30 years old in good health and CMV-seropositive. The CDR3 nucleotides are TGTGCCAGCAGTTACGCGGGAGTGCAGGAGACCCAGTACTTC. It translates to CASSYAGVQETQYF.